A selection of T cell receptor beta chains follows, all from one sample in a study of cytomegalovirus exposure and HLA in healthy donors. TCRdb's table, derived via immunoSEQ multiplex PCR, lists solely in-frame clones and lacks some. This table holds about 130,000 clones, over 70% found once. The sequenced material came from PBMCs. Receptors originate from a man in his forties in good health and CMV-seropositive. The CDR3 runs from the conserved cysteine through the conserved F or W. The D gene is left open where the match is weak. Clone size is given for some rows only: seen once, a few or many times, or a class if the clone is expanded.

v_gene	abundance	d_gene	len	j_gene	CDR3aa	CDR3nt
TRBV5-6	few	TRBD2	15	TRBJ2-1	CASSLGVAGVYEQFF	TGTGCCAGCAGTCTTGGGGTAGCGGGGGTCTATGAGCAGTTCTTC
TRBV15	-	-	18	TRBJ2-2	CATSRDVTLRRNTGELFF	TGTGCCACCAGCAGAGATGTGACACTCCGACGAAACACCGGGGAGCTGTTTTTT
TRBV11-3	few	TRBD1	14	TRBJ1-1	CASSEDRLNTEAFF	TGTGCCAGCAGCGAGGACAGGTTGAACACTGAAGCTTTCTTT
TRBV4-3	few	TRBD1	15	TRBJ2-5	CASSQGTGVDETQYF	TGCGCCAGCAGCCAGGGGACAGGGGTGGATGAGACCCAGTACTTC
TRBV5-1	-	TRBD2	16	TRBJ2-5	CASGGWSGSSQETQYF	TGCGCCAGCGGAGGGTGGAGCGGGAGCTCCCAAGAGACCCAGTACTTC
TRBV15	-	-	14	TRBJ2-5	CATSRDRGWGTQYF	TGTGCCACCAGCAGAGATCGGGGGTGGGGGACCCAGTACTTC
TRBV7-2	-	-	12	TRBJ2-7	CASSFTGYEQYF	TGTGCCAGCAGCTTTACAGGATACGAGCAGTACTTC
TRBV7-3	-	TRBD1	18	TRBJ2-1	CASSPDRGLGGSYNEQFF	TGTGCCAGCAGCCCGGACAGGGGCCTGGGGGGCTCCTACAATGAGCAGTTCTTC
TRBV7-9	-	-	15	TRBJ1-4	CASSFRESTNEKLFF	TGTGCCAGCAGCTTTAGAGAGTCAACTAATGAAAAACTGTTTTTT
TRBV27	-	TRBD1	13	TRBJ2-7	CASSPGQSYEQYF	TGTGCCAGCAGCCCGGGACAGAGCTACGAGCAGTACTTC
TRBV7-3	-	TRBD2	18	TRBJ2-7	CASSLIGGGLAGAYEQYF	TGTGCCAGCAGCTTAATTGGGGGGGGACTAGCGGGAGCATACGAGCAGTACTTC
TRBV28	once	TRBD1	15	TRBJ2-3	CASSSDRASTDTQYF	TGTGCCAGCAGTTCGGACAGGGCTAGCACAGATACGCAGTATTTT
TRBV2	-	-	15	TRBJ1-4	CASTGGDRLTEKLFF	TGTGCCAGCACCGGAGGGGACCGCTTGACTGAAAAACTGTTTTTT
TRBV15	-	TRBD2	15	TRBJ2-2	CATSRVAGGTGELFF	TGTGCCACCAGCAGAGTTGCGGGAGGCACCGGGGAGCTGTTTTTT
TRBV5-8	-	-	15	TRBJ2-1	CASSLVADSYNEQFF	TGTGCCAGCAGCTTGGTTGCGGACTCCTACAATGAGCAGTTCTTC
TRBV7-6	-	TRBD2	16	TRBJ2-3	CASSLVASGSTDTQYF	TGTGCCAGCAGCTTAGTCGCTAGCGGAAGCACAGATACGCAGTATTTT
TRBV5-5	-	-	16	TRBJ2-2	CASSFPPGRATGELFF	TGTGCCAGCAGCTTTCCCCCGGGCAGGGCTACCGGGGAGCTGTTTTTT
TRBV21-1	-	-	15	TRBJ2-2	CASSKRRVYTGELFF	TGTGCCAGCAGCAAAAGGAGGGTCTACACCGGGGAGCTGTTTTTT
TRBV7-2	-	-	14	TRBJ1-1	CASSRLAGNTEAFF	TGTGCCAGCAGCCGCCTGGCGGGTAACACTGAAGCTTTCTTT
TRBV13	-	TRBD1	18	TRBJ1-2	CASSPGPGQELTRGGYTF	TGTGCCAGCAGCCCGGGACCGGGACAGGAGTTAACGAGGGGCGGCTACACCTTC
TRBV5-4	-	TRBD2	15	TRBJ2-3	CASSWEGPSTDTQYF	TGTGCCAGCAGCTGGGAGGGGCCGAGCACAGATACGCAGTATTTT
TRBV19	-	-	19	TRBJ2-7	CASSINRVGGPLGGYEQYF	TGTGCCAGTAGTATTAATCGCGTAGGAGGACCCCTTGGAGGCTACGAGCAGTACTTC
TRBV19	-	-	16	TRBJ1-4	CASNSPSWGGNEKLFF	TGTGCCAGTAACTCCCCCTCTTGGGGGGGTAATGAAAAACTGTTTTTT
TRBV19	-	TRBD2	14	TRBJ2-7	CASTNGGVANEQYF	TGTGCCAGTACGAATGGGGGGGTTGCCAACGAGCAGTACTTC
TRBV5-3	-	-	17	TRBJ1-5	CARSSGAAIPVGQPQHF	TGTGCCAGAAGCTCTGGGGCCGCTATCCCAGTCGGTCAGCCCCAGCATTTT
TRBV5-6	-	TRBD1	15	TRBJ2-4	CASSLGGQGRNIQYF	TGTGCCAGCAGCTTGGGGGGACAGGGTAGAAACATTCAGTACTTC
TRBV14	-	TRBD2	14	TRBJ2-1	CAGTREGNRDEQFF	TGTGCCGGGACCAGGGAGGGCAATAGGGATGAGCAGTTCTTC